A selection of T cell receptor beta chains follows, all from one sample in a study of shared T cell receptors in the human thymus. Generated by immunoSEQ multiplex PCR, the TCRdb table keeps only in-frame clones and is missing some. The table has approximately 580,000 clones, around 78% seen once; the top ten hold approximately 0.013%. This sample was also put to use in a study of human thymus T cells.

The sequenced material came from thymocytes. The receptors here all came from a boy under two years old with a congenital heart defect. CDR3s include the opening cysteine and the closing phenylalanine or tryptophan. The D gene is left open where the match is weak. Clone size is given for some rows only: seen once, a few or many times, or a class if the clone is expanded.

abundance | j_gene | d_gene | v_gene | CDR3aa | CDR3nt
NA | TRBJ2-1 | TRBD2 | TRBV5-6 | CASSPAGLAGDEQFF | TGTGCCAGCAGCCCGGCGGGACTAGCGGGGGATGAGCAGTTCTTC
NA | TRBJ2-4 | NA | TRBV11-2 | CASSLLRTTYKNIQYF | TGTGCCAGCAGCCTCCTGAGGACTACCTACAAAAACATTCAGTACTTC
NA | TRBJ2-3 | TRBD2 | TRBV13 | CASSPTSGSTDTQYF | TGTGCCAGCAGCCCGACTAGCGGGAGCACAGATACGCAGTATTTT
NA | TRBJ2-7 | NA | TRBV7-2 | CASSLFRSPYEQYF | TGTGCCAGCAGCTTATTCCGGAGCCCCTACGAGCAGTACTTC
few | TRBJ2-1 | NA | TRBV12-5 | CASGLTGYNEQFF | TGTGCTAGTGGTTTGACTGGCTACAATGAGCAGTTCTTC
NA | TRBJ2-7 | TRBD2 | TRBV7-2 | CASSLEFLAGGPSYEQYF | TGTGCCAGCAGCTTAGAATTTCTAGCGGGAGGGCCCTCCTACGAGCAGTACTTC
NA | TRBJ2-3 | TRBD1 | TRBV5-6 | CASSLRTGGADTQYF | TGTGCCAGCAGCTTGAGGACAGGGGGAGCAGATACGCAGTATTTT
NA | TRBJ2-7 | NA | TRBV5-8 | CASSFEEGNGYEQYF | TGTGCCAGCAGCTTCGAGGAGGGGAACGGGTACGAGCAGTACTTC
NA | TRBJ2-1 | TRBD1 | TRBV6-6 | CASHTGVLNEQFF | TGTGCCAGCCATACAGGGGTACTAAATGAGCAGTTCTTC
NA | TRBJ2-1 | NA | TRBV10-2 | CASVSGGLYNEQFF | TGCGCCAGCGTCAGTGGGGGACTCTACAATGAGCAGTTCTTC
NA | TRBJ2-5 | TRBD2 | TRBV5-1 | CASSFSGYRLREETQYF | TGCGCCAGCAGCTTCTCTGGGTACAGGTTGCGGGAGGAGACCCAGTACTTC
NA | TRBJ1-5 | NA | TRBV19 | CASSIFQGIGNQPQHF | TGTGCCAGTAGTATATTTCAGGGTATAGGCAATCAGCCCCAGCATTTT
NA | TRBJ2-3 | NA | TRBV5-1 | CASSLARTPDTQYF | TGCGCCAGCAGCTTAGCGCGAACGCCAGATACGCAGTATTTT
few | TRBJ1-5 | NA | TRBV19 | CASSIDYSNQPQHF | TGTGCCAGTAGTATAGATTATAGCAATCAGCCCCAGCATTTT
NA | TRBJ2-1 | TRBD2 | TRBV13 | CASSFGTNTYNEQFF | TGTGCCAGCAGCTTCGGGACTAACACCTACAATGAGCAGTTCTTC
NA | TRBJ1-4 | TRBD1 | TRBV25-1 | CASSDWTGGEKLFF | TGTGCCAGCAGTGATTGGACAGGAGGTGAAAAACTGTTTTTT
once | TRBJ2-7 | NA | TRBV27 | CASSLFGATDYEQYF | TGTGCCAGCAGTTTATTCGGTGCAACCGACTACGAGCAGTACTTC
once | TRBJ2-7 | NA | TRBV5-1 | CASRGGREQYF | TGCGCCAGCAGGGGGGGTAGGGAGCAGTACTTC
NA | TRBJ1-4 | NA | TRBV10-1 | CASSESNREYEEKLFF | TGCGCCAGCAGTGAGTCTAACAGGGAGTACGAAGAAAAACTGTTTTTT
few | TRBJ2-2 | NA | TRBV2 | CASSSGFGELFF | TGTGCCAGCAGTTCAGGGTTTGGGGAGCTGTTTTTT
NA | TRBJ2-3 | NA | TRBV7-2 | CASSLLSIDTQYF | TGTGCCAGCAGCCTCCTAAGTATCGATACGCAGTATTTT
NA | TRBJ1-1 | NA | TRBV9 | CASSVDGGATEAFF | TGTGCCAGCAGCGTAGATGGGGGGGCCACTGAAGCTTTCTTT
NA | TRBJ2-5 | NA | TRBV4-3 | CASSQVVGGGEETQYF | TGCGCCAGCAGCCAAGTTGTGGGAGGTGGGGAGGAGACCCAGTACTTC
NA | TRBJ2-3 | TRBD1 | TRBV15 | CATSRETGTGAQDTQYF | TGTGCCACCAGCAGAGAGACCGGGACAGGGGCACAAGATACGCAGTATTTT
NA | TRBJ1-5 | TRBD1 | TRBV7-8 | CASSLGAPGTGSQPQHF | TGTGCCAGCAGCTTAGGGGCTCCCGGGACAGGGAGCCAGCCCCAGCATTTT
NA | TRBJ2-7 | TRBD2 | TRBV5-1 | CASSSPGTSGPKAHEQYF | TGCGCCAGCAGCTCCCCCGGGACTAGCGGGCCGAAGGCCCACGAGCAGTACTTC
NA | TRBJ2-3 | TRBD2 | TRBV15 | CATSSRTKREGHTDTQYF | TGTGCCACCAGCAGTAGAACCAAGCGGGAGGGCCATACAGATACGCAGTATTTT
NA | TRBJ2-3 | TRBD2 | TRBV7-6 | CAIIAGSTDTQYF | TGTGCCATTATAGCGGGAAGCACAGATACGCAGTATTTT
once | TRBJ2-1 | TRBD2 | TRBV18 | CASSTETSGRSYNEQFF | TGTGCCAGCTCAACGGAGACTAGCGGGAGGTCATACAATGAGCAGTTCTTC
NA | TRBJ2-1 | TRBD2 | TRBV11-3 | CASSLGPGTSGHEQFF | TGTGCCAGCAGCTTAGGCCCCGGAACTAGCGGCCATGAGCAGTTCTTC
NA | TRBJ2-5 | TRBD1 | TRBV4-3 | CASSQGPPGQGRETQYF | TGCGCCAGCAGCCAAGGGCCACCGGGACAGGGGAGGGAGACCCAGTACTTC
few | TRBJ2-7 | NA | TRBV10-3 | CATARGGEQYF | TGTGCCACCGCTAGGGGGGGAGAGCAGTACTTC
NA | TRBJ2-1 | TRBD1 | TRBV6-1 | CASSEVGTGCNEQFF | TGTGCCAGCAGTGAAGTTGGGACAGGGTGCAATGAGCAGTTCTTC
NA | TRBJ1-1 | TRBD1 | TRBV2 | CASSEGGQGNTEAFF | TGTGCCAGCAGTGAAGGGGGACAGGGAAACACTGAAGCTTTCTTT
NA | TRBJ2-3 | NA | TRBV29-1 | CSVEELEDGTSTDTQYF | TGCAGCGTTGAAGAGCTTGAGGACGGGACTAGCACAGATACGCAGTATTTT
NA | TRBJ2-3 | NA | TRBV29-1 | CSVECAGRVDTQYF | TGCAGCGTTGAATGCGCAGGGCGAGTAGATACGCAGTATTTT
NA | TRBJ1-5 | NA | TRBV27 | CASSSPSGTQHF | TGTGCCAGCAGTTCCCCCTCAGGGACCCAGCATTTT
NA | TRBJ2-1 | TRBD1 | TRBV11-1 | CASSLDGRTGAGHEQFF | TGTGCCAGCAGCTTAGACGGGCGGACAGGGGCGGGCCATGAGCAGTTCTTC
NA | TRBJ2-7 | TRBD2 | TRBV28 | CASSHSGLADYEQYF | TGTGCCAGCAGTCACTCCGGACTAGCTGACTACGAGCAGTACTTC
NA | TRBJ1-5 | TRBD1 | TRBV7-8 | CASSFLTGPMDQPQHF | TGTGCCAGCAGCTTTTTGACAGGGCCGATGGATCAGCCCCAGCATTTT
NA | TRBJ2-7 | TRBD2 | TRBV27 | CASGHRVAGVSYEQYF | TGTGCCAGCGGACACAGGGTAGCGGGAGTGTCCTACGAGCAGTACTTC
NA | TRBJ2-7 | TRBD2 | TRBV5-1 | CASSIRTSGSTPYEQYF | TGCGCCAGCAGCATCCGGACTAGCGGGAGCACCCCCTACGAGCAGTACTTC
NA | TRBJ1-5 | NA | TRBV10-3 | CAIKGQSNQPQHF | TGTGCCATCAAAGGACAGTCTAATCAGCCCCAGCATTTT
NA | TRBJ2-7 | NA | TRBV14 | CASSQVPQGQSGYEQYF | TGTGCCAGCAGCCAAGTCCCCCAGGGACAGAGCGGGTACGAGCAGTACTTC
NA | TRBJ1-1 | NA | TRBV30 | CAWRGRGFTEAFF | TGTGCCTGGAGGGGAAGGGGGTTCACTGAAGCTTTCTTT
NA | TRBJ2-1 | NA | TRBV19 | CASSMVELYNEQFF | TGTGCCAGTAGTATGGTGGAGCTCTACAATGAGCAGTTCTTC
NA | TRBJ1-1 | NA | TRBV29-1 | CSVVQMNTEAFF | TGCAGCGTTGTACAGATGAACACTGAAGCTTTCTTT
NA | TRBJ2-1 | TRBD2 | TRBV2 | CASSDPGGSYNEQFF | TGTGCCAGCAGTGACCCCGGGGGGTCCTACAATGAGCAGTTCTTC
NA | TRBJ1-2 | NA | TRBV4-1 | CASSQAGESGGYTF | TGCGCCAGCAGCCAAGCAGGGGAATCGGGTGGCTACACCTTC
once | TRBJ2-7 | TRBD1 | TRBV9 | CASSGRDRGHEQYF | TGTGCCAGCAGCGGCCGGGACAGGGGCCACGAGCAGTACTTC
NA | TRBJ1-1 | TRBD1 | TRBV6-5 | CASRTGTGSTEAFF | TGTGCCAGCAGGACCGGGACAGGGAGCACTGAAGCTTTCTTT
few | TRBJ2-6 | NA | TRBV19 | CASSIGLKSSGANVLTF | TGTGCCAGTAGTATAGGACTCAAGAGCTCTGGGGCCAACGTCCTGACTTTC
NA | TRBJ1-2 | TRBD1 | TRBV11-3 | CASSPPVGQRNYGYTF | TGTGCCAGCAGCCCCCCCGTGGGACAGAGGAACTATGGCTACACCTTC
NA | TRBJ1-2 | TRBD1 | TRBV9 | CASSPHPDRAYGYTF | TGTGCCAGCAGCCCTCACCCGGACAGGGCGTATGGCTACACCTTC
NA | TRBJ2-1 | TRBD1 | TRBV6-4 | CASSDSEGQGDGSEQFF | TGTGCCAGCAGTGACTCAGAGGGACAGGGGGATGGTAGTGAGCAGTTCTTC
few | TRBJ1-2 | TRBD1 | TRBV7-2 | CASSLVFTDTGDEGYGYTF | TGTGCCAGCAGCTTAGTCTTTACAGATACAGGGGACGAAGGGTATGGCTACACCTTC
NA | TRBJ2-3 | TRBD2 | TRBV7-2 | CASSLRVGPRGSTDTQYF | TGTGCCAGCAGCTTACGTGTGGGCCCGCGGGGGAGCACAGATACGCAGTATTTT
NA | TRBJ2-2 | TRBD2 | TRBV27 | CASSFIEGTIGLAGFIHTGELFF | TGTGCCAGCAGTTTTATAGAGGGGACCATCGGACTAGCGGGATTTATCCACACCGGGGAGCTGTTTTTT
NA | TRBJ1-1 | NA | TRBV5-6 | CASSFAKNTEAFF | TGTGCCAGCAGCTTCGCTAAGAACACTGAAGCTTTCTTT
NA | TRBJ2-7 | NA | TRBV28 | CASSLREVGTFYEQYF | TGTGCCAGCAGTTTACGAGAAGTGGGCACCTTCTACGAGCAGTACTTC